The entry below gives a single TCR beta chain sequence along with its context. Its antigen remains unidentified. Per-base quality was not reported, and no clone a single base away is much larger than it. Using the deep immunoSEQ assay, TCR CDR3 regions were amplified from genomic DNA by multiplex PCR. Genomic DNA extracted from each cell subset was distributed evenly over all wells of several immunoSEQ 96-well plates, and each plate served as one replicate. Each replicate PCR for sorted subsets received about 200 ng genomic DNA, equal to about 29,000 T cell genomes. The purified libraries were quantified using a Qubit 3.0 fluorometer, sized with a Bioanalyzer 2100, and then quantified again using the KAPA Library Quantification kit. Each immunoSEQ 96-well plate was sequenced on its own single-read 150-cycle Illumina NextSeq 550 flow cell. In the source study's methods: Because the immunoSEQ output included only junctional sequences and no quality scores, the filtering could not be the same as the filtering used for full-length reads. Sequences were annotated with PyIR, a Python wrapper for IgBLAST v1.9, using IMGT germline references to assign V/J genes and CDR3. Reads with weak V/J assignments (E-value above 1e-6), missing CDR3, stop codons, out-of-frame junctions, or ambiguous translated residues were removed. V3J clonotypes were defined as sequences sharing the same inferred V gene, J gene, and CDR3 amino acid sequence. Percentage overlap between repertoires was computed as shared unique clonotypes divided by the size of the smaller repertoire. Repertoire richness was assessed with RTK rarefaction, the Chao1 estimator, and Recon v2.1 estimates of unobserved clonotypes. Generation probabilities for all TCRbeta clonotypes obtained by the gDNA method from a few donors were computed using OLGA. As stored in TCRdb, this immuneACCESS dataset retains in-frame rearrangements with V and J assigned. A fraction of the clones does not appear; measured against another copy, unresolved V genes explain less than half of the discrepancy, and the remainder lacks a known reason. The DNA gave D and trimming, while V, J and clone size come from that table. The sample table contains around 690,000 clones; only one count was recorded for 90% of them. About a third of the sample lies in the top ten.

Donors were healthy HIV-negative adults with no recently reported acute infections or vaccinations. Every donor was a Caucasian adult residing in Nashville, Tennessee, USA. The CD8 memory samples were a combination of magnetically selected CD45RO+ cells and CCR7-negative CD45RA+ effector memory (TemRA) cells. Blood was obtained by leukapheresis, after which PBMCs were separated by Ficoll-Histopaque density gradient centrifugation and cryopreserved in liquid nitrogen vapor phase. Analytical flow cytometry was used to check the purity and quantity of every magnetically sorted T cell population. Genomic DNA was isolated from every sorted fraction and measured by UV absorbance on a Nanodrop 2000c. This sample was included in a study of shared clonotypes between healthy human individuals (TCRdb year 2020). About the study as a whole: Two women and a few men aged 18 to 49 years were included in the cohort. For each donor, CD4 naive and CD4 memory were each run on three plates, CD8 naive on two plates, and CD8 memory on one plate. To estimate repertoire size and how much clonotypes are shared between individuals, the study performed deep sequencing of blood TCR repertoires from a few healthy adults. To increase sequencing depth and limit assay-specific biases, different laboratories used diverse techniques to prepare libraries and sequence TCR repertoires. Leukapheresis yielded between about 0.94 and 10 billion PBMCs per donor.

CDR3 length: 15 amino acids, cysteine to phenylalanine. Only the CDR3 DNA stays, 45 bases, in frame from base 1. Germline trimming: 5 bases from V, 3 bases from J; junction bases outside gene matches: 7. According to the germline V gene (reference sequence), CDR1 reads SEHNR and CDR2 reads FQNEAQ. What the work shows at the level of the full study, not this receptor alone: Naive subsets generally had larger estimated clonotype richness than memory subsets. Across several donors, roughly 5% of naive CD4, roughly 3.4% of naive CD8, about 2.3% of memory CD4, and 0.4% of memory CD8 clonotypes were shared. The genetic and exposure-history diversity represented was limited by the small number of donors. Only blood was sampled, and tissue TCR repertoires likely differ from those in blood. Pairwise subsampling led to the expectation that sequencing depth would affect the degree of clonotype sharing among donors. Higher generation probabilities were observed for clonotypes shared by all four sorted-subset donors than for non-shared clonotypes. Even with the large sequencing depth, rarefaction of the sorted-subset datasets indicated that sequencing was incomplete.

The sequence was collected from a man between 18 and 29 years old in good health. Some clones in this sample may be carry-over from other donors' samples. The chain is encoded by TRBV7-9 joined to TRBJ2-1; 7 bases in the middle match TRBD2. Sequencing was carried out using memory CD8+ T cells from PBMCs. What the cell subset or site label conveys for this sample: CD45RO+ cells pooled with CCR7-negative TemRA cells. In nucleotide form, the sequence is TGTGCCAGCAGCCCGCGGGAGTCGGGCTACAATGAGCAGTTCTTC. Translated, this is CASSPRESGYNEQFF.